The 30 T cell receptor beta chains below all came from one sample that was sequenced in a study of T-cell memory formation after mild COVID-19. MiXCR, applied by TCRdb to the 5' RACE reads, yields one record per CDR3 protein. The table lists 350,000 or so distinct CDR3 sequences, more than 20% of them singletons. Sequences were obtained from PBMCs or a T cell subset sorted from them (not recorded which). The receptors come from a young man who had mild COVID-19 (a few samples of this study predate the infection). Cell type and time point are not known.

J is TRBJ2-7 and V is TRBV10-3; tentative D call: TRBD2 (7 bases). Trimming cost V 2 bases and J 1 base, with 12 bases left between them. The CDR3 has 15 amino acids. Germline assignment: CDR1 ENHRY and CDR2 SYGVKD. CDR3 DNA: TGTGCCATCAGTGAGGGGGGGGCCGGGTCCTACGAGCAGTACGTC. Translation: CAISEGGAGSYEQYV.

This clonotype has a count of ten or more. The V call is TRBV7-6, the J call TRBJ2-7; 7 bases line up with TRBD1. The germline CDR1 and CDR2 sequences are SGHVS and FNYEAQ. The CDR3 covers 13 residues. V trimming: 1 base; J trimming: 3 bases; junction bases outside the gene matches: 0. CDR3 in DNA: TGTGCCAGCAGCTTAGGGACAGGCTACGAGCAGTACTTC. This encodes CASSLGTGYEQYF.

This chain connects TRBV7-6 to TRBJ2-2; TRBD1 agrees at 9 bases. Looked up from germline, CDR1 is SGHVS and CDR2 is FNYEAQ. V gave up 7 bases and J gave up 0 bases; unmatched junction bases: 9. This CDR3 is 17 amino acids long. The CDR3 DNA sequence: TGTGCCAGCAACTCATGGGGACAGGGAACGAACACCGGGGAGCTGTTTTTT. Residues: CASNSWGQGTNTGELFF.

The chain links TRBV3-1 to TRBJ2-7; 9 bases align to TRBD1. Germline V gives CDR1 LGHDT, CDR2 YNNKEL (reference sequence). The CDR3 length is 16 residues. V was clipped by 3 bases and J by 7 bases; unmatched bases: 13. CDR3 bases: TGTGCCAGCAGCCACAGGACAGGGGAACCCTTTGGGGAGCAGTACTTC. The encoded protein is CASSHRTGEPFGEQYF.

This clonotype was counted between two and nine times. This sequence joins TRBV12-3 or TRBV12-4 and TRBJ1-2; tentative D call: TRBD1 (5 bases). The ends were cut back, 5 bases at V and 8 bases at J, with 18 bases in the middle. The CDR3 is made up of 14 amino acids. The CDR3 nucleotides are TGTGCCAGCAGTGGGGGATTCACCCTTGGGGGCTACACCTTC. Amino acids: CASSGGFTLGGYTF.

This chain links TRBV24-1 with TRBJ2-5; the D call may be TRBD1 or TRBD2 (5 bases each). Per the germline V gene, CDR1 is KGHDR and CDR2 is SFDVKD. The V end lost 5 bases, the J end lost 3 bases, and 15 bases lay between the germline ends. This CDR3 has 15 residues. In DNA, the CDR3 is TGTGCCACCAGTGCCCTCAGGGACGAGAAAGAGACCCAGTACTTC. Amino acids: CATSALRDEKETQYF.

This chain joins TRBV7-2 and TRBJ2-3; D ambiguous. The CDR3 loop spans 14 amino acids. The V end was cut by 5 bases, the J end by 10 bases, with 19 bases between. The V gene's germline CDR1 is SGHTA and CDR2 FQGNSA. In nucleotides, the CDR3 is TGTGCCAGCAGCCCCGTCAGGCCCGACGGTCCGCAGTATTTT. Its protein is CASSPVRPDGPQYF.

This clonotype showed up many times. The CDR3 region is CATSDLRGGTDTQYF. In nucleotides, the CDR3 is TGTGCCACCAGTGATTTGAGGGGGGGCACAGATACGCAGTATTTT. The V call is TRBV24-1, the J call TRBJ2-3, with D perhaps assigned TRBD1 or TRBD2 (6 bases each). CDR1 is KGHDR and CDR2 is SFDVKD in the germline V gene. The CDR3 is 15 residues long. The V end lost 0 bases, the J end lost 1 base, and 7 bases lay between the germline ends.

The rearrangement links TRBV28 to TRBJ1-6; D uncertain. Germline V CDR1 and CDR2: MDHEN, SYDVKM. The CDR3 is made up of 14 amino acids. Trimming removed 7 bases at V and 0 bases at J, with 7 bases between. DNA of the CDR3: TGTGCCAGCAAGGAGAGCTCCTATAATTCACCCCTCCACTTT. Translation: CASKESSYNSPLHF.

The chain recombines TRBV4-2 with TRBJ1-5; D not certain. The CDR3 covers 14 residues. Germline V gene lookup returns CDR1 LGHNA and CDR2 YNFKEQ. V lost 5 bases to trimming and J lost 1 base, with 9 bases between them. CDR3 residues: CASSSQESNQPQHF. The CDR3, as DNA: TGTGCCAGCAGCTCCCAGGAGAGCAATCAGCCCCAGCATTTT.

This clonotype was recorded at least ten times. V and J are TRBV5-5 and TRBJ2-3, with 10 bases identical to TRBD1. Germline values: CDR1 SGHKS, CDR2 YYEKEE (reference sequence). The CDR3 spans 15 residues. J gave up 2 bases and V 4 bases, and 4 bases lay outside the gene matches. CDR3 sequence: CASSDRQGATDTQYF. Written as DNA, the CDR3 is TGTGCCAGCAGCGACCGACAGGGGGCCACAGATACGCAGTATTTT.

The rearrangement uses TRBV7-2 and TRBJ1-1; a weak D match, TRBD1 (5 bases). The CDR3 has 13 amino acids. Germline V lookup: CDR1 SGHTA, CDR2 FQGNSA. Trimming cost V 8 bases and J 4 bases, with 14 bases left between them. The CDR3 nucleotides read TGTGCCAGCTGGGGGGTGGTGAGCACTGAAGCTTTCTTT. Translation: CASWGVVSTEAFF.

This clonotype came up a few times. The chain carries TRBV2 and TRBJ2-5; D is undetermined. The V gene lost 11 bases and the J gene lost 1 base, with 11 bases spanning the gap. CDR3 length: 12 amino acids. Per the germline V gene, CDR1 is SNHLY and CDR2 is FYNNEI. The CDR3 DNA reads as TGTGCCGGAAGCAGGACCCAAGAGACCCAGTACTTC. Protein product: CAGSRTQETQYF.

The rearrangement uses TRBV30 and TRBJ2-7, with 7 bases identical to TRBD2. The ends lost 2 bases at V and 3 bases at J; junction bases unmatched: 10. From germline, CDR1 is GTSNPN and CDR2 SVGIG (reference sequence). The CDR3 has 15 residues. The CDR3 loop is CAWSSGSGTYYEQYF. The CDR3 DNA reads TGTGCCTGGAGTAGTGGCAGCGGGACCTACTACGAGCAGTACTTC.

This clonotype was detected many times. One junction end does not reproduce the germline sequence, and a read error may be involved. The rearrangement uses TRBV11-2 and TRBJ2-3; no clear D gene. The CDR3 runs to 14 residues. Germline CDR1 reads SGHAT; CDR2 reads FQNNGV. CDR3 sequence reads: CASSLGQYTDTQYF. DNA for the CDR3: TGCGCCAGCAGCTTAGGGCAGTACACAGATACGCAGTATTTT.

This clonotype was seen more than once but under ten times. A read error may account for a junction end that differs from germline. The chain uses TRBV5-1 and TRBJ1-1; D perhaps matches TRBD1 (5 bases). Germline V gene lookup returns CDR1 SGHRS and CDR2 YFSETQ. CDR3 length: 14 residues. CDR3 sequence reads: CASSLVGGGTEAFF. In nucleotides, the CDR3 is TGTGCCAGCAGCTTAGTTGGGGGGGGCACTGAAGCTTTCTTT.

Only a few counts were recorded for this clonotype. At one of its ends the junction is not consistent with the germline gene, which may arise from a read error. This chain joins TRBV24-1 and TRBJ1-5; D ambiguous. Germline loops: CDR1 KGHDR, CDR2 SFDVKD. The CDR3 has 12 amino acids. CDR3 sequence (DNA): TGTGCCACAGGTACCGAGAATCGGCCCCAGCATTTT. Translating gives CATGTENRPQHF.

This clonotype occurred many times. This rearrangement joins TRBV10-3 to TRBJ1-4; 9 nucleotides match TRBD1. Germline CDR1 is ENHRY and CDR2 is SYGVKD. This CDR3 comprises 13 residues. J was trimmed by 5 bases and V by 11 bases; bases with no gene match: 6. The CDR3 coding sequence is TGTGCCTCAAGACAGGGGGAGAATGAAAAACTGTTTTTT. Translating it yields CASRQGENEKLFF.

This chain uses TRBV2 with TRBJ2-5; D perhaps matches TRBD2 (6 bases). The CDR3 is 14 amino acids. Germline assignment: CDR1 SNHLY and CDR2 FYNNEI. V lost 6 bases and J lost 3, with 14 bases in between. This CDR3 reads CASRAGSQKETQYF. DNA for the CDR3: TGTGCCAGCAGGGCGGGGAGCCAAAAAGAGACCCAGTACTTC.

The chain carries TRBV27 and TRBJ1-1, with a tentative D call TRBD1 (5 bases). In germline, CDR1 is MNHEY, CDR2 SMNVEV (reference sequence). V lost 6 bases and J lost 9, with 14 bases in between. The CDR3 loop spans 12 amino acids. The CDR3 coding sequence is TGTGCCAGCAGCTCACGACAGAGACAAGCTTTCTTT. The encoded protein is CASSSRQRQAFF.

The CDR3 here is CSARDLTVYYGYTF. The CDR3 region has the DNA TGCAGTGCTAGAGATCTAACGGTTTACTATGGCTACACCTTC. The chain combines TRBV20-1 with TRBJ1-2; D uncertain. The germline CDR1 and CDR2 sequences are DFQATT and SNEGSKA (reference sequence). The CDR3 has 14 amino acids. Between the trimmed V and J ends, which lost 0 bases and 3 bases, there was a span of 11 bases.

The V gene is TRBV4-3, the J gene TRBJ1-6, with TRBD1 matching over 7 bases. V lost 2 bases, J lost 8 bases, and 9 bases stayed unmatched. This CDR3 region has 16 residues. Germline assignment: CDR1 LGHNA and CDR2 YSLEER. CDR3 sequence: CASSQNPTGLHSPLHF. The CDR3 DNA reads as TGCGCCAGCAGCCAAAACCCGACAGGGTTACATTCACCCCTCCACTTT.

The chain employs TRBV18 and TRBJ1-2, with TRBD1 as a possible D gene (5 bases). Per germline, CDR1 KGHSH and CDR2 LQKENI. CDR3 length equals 16 residues. V lost 3 bases and J lost 6, with 20 bases in between. CDR3 region: CASSPPRGEDIDGYTF. In DNA, the CDR3 is TGTGCCAGCTCACCCCCCCGGGGCGAAGACATAGATGGCTACACCTTC.

There are a few counts of this clonotype. The CDR3 sequence: CASSQVTPNTEAFF. In DNA form, the CDR3 reads TGTGCCAGCAGCCAGGTAACCCCGAACACTGAAGCTTTCTTT. V usage is TRBV14 and J usage is TRBJ1-1; D not resolved. The CDR3 spans 14 residues. Germline assignment: CDR1 SGHDN and CDR2 FVKESK. Trimming removed 3 bases from V and 1 base from J, with 9 bases in between.

There are a few counts of this clonotype. The rearrangement links TRBV12-3 or TRBV12-4 to TRBJ2-2; TRBD2 matches 8 bases. The junction had 16 bases not matched to a gene; V was cut back by 2 bases and J by 5 bases. This CDR3 comprises 19 residues. The CDR3, as DNA: TGTGCCAGCAGTTTAAGTCCCGGGAGGGGACTAGGTTTAACCGGGGAGCTGTTTTTT. The encoded protein is CASSLSPGRGLGLTGELFF.

This clonotype was seen only a few times. V and J are TRBV4-1 and TRBJ1-5; D possibly corresponds to TRBD1 (6 bases). The V end was cut by 2 bases, the J end by 9 bases, with 14 bases between. The germline gives CDR1 MGHRA, CDR2 YSYEKL. CDR3 length: 14 residues. CDR3 region: CASSQIQGLGPQHF. CDR3 coding DNA: TGCGCCAGCAGCCAAATACAGGGCCTTGGGCCCCAGCATTTT.

V usage is TRBV6-2 or TRBV6-3 and J usage is TRBJ1-2; D is unclear. The CDR3 runs to 14 residues. Germline V lookup: CDR1 MNHEY, CDR2 SVGEGT. Between the trimmed V and J ends, which lost 6 bases and 3 bases, there was a span of 14 bases. The CDR3 loop is CASREKGRYYGYTF. DNA of the CDR3: TGTGCCAGCAGGGAAAAAGGACGGTACTATGGCTACACCTTC.

The gene calls are TRBV7-8 and TRBJ2-7; D may correspond to TRBD1 or TRBD2 (5 bases each). Trimming left V 4 bases short and J 6 bases short, with 13 bases between. The CDR3 is made up of 13 amino acids. Germline CDR1 and CDR2: SGHVS and FQNEAQ. The CDR3 loop is CASSWDLTSEQYF. As DNA, the CDR3 is TGTGCCAGCAGCTGGGACCTTACTTCCGAGCAGTACTTC.

J is TRBJ1-2 and V is TRBV20-1; 7 nucleotides align to TRBD1. Germline-derived CDR1 and CDR2 are DFQATT and SNEGSKA (reference sequence). With V trimmed by 0 bases and J by 0 bases, 1 base remained unmatched. The CDR3 is 14 residues long. CDR3 in amino acids: CSAREGTANYGYTF. As DNA, the CDR3 is TGCAGTGCTAGAGAAGGGACAGCTAACTATGGCTACACCTTC.

This clonotype has a handful of counts. V usage is TRBV6-5 and J usage is TRBJ2-3, with D possibly being TRBD1 (5 bases). This CDR3 region has 15 residues. The germline V and J ends were trimmed by 6 bases and 4 bases, with 17 bases remaining between them. Germline values: CDR1 MNHEY, CDR2 SVGAGI. The CDR3 loop reads CASSHDSWGPDTQYF. In nucleotides, the CDR3 is TGTGCCAGCAGCCATGACAGCTGGGGCCCAGATACGCAGTATTTT.